This TCR beta chain was captured in a study of T cell responses to AZD1222 COVID-19 vaccine. About this clone: Antigen unknown.

This CDR3 region has 14 residues. Trimming pared 4 bases from V and 4 bases from J, leaving 14 bases between. CDR1 SGHNT and CDR2 YYREEE come from the germline V gene (reference sequence). Study results and limitations: Donors, mostly white British, included more females; clonal diversity was possibly underestimated. Only a handful of individuals given AZD1222 were seropositive at baseline. Among vaccine-associated CD4 TCRs, coverage spanned spike, with dominance at 160-218 and 743-854. Two AZD1222 administrations were followed by greater Spike-specific TCR breadth and depth.

The data were produced by immunoSEQ multiplex PCR, yet TCRdb's version contains in-frame clones alone and is incomplete. The sample shows 90,000 to 120,000 clones, approximately 89% of them seen only once. The sequencing used peripheral blood, collected on day 0 of AZD1222 vaccination. This sequence was found in an adult in good health. This chain uses TRBV5-4 with TRBJ1-2; D might be TRBD1 (6 bases). The CDR3, as DNA: TGTGCCAGCAGCGATAAAAGGGGGGTCTATGGCTACACCTTC. The encoded protein is CASSDKRGVYGYTF.